The rows below give T cell receptor beta chains drawn from one sample of a study of cytomegalovirus exposure and HLA in healthy donors. Sequenced by immunoSEQ multiplex PCR; TCRdb stores in-frame clones only, minus some. The sample table sets out approximately 150,000 clones. Sequenced input: PBMCs. These TCRs come from a male donor in good health and CMV-seronegative. The CDR3 runs from the conserved cysteine through the conserved F or W. The order of the fields is D gene, J gene, V gene, CDR3 DNA, CDR3 protein. A D gene is named only where the DNA matches it firmly.

TRBD1	TRBJ1-1	TRBV28	TGTGCCAGCGGGGGACAGGGGGCTCCTGAAGCTTTCTTT	CASGGQGAPEAFF
TRBD2	TRBJ2-7	TRBV7-9	TGTGCCAGCAGCTCCTCAGGGACTAGCGGGAGGGCCTACGAGCAGTACTTC	CASSSSGTSGRAYEQYF
NA	TRBJ1-6	TRBV9	TGTGCCAGCACCGGGAGCCCTAACAAGGGATATAATTCACCCCTCCACTTT	CASTGSPNKGYNSPLHF
TRBD1	TRBJ1-5	TRBV29-1	TGCAGCGTAGCCACAGGGGGCGGGCAGCCCCAGCATTTT	CSVATGGGQPQHF
NA	TRBJ1-3	TRBV7-2	TGTGCCAGCAGCCCTAACCGGGCCCGAGGGAACACCATATATTTT	CASSPNRARGNTIYF
TRBD1	TRBJ1-2	TRBV30	TGTGCCTGGAGGACAGGGGACAACTATGGCTACACCTTC	CAWRTGDNYGYTF
TRBD2	TRBJ2-7	TRBV19	TGTGCCAGTAGTTGGCGAGCGGGGCGCGAGCAGTACTTC	CASSWRAGREQYF
TRBD1	TRBJ1-2	TRBV4-3	TGCGCCAGCAGCCAAGACCAGGGGGCTCCGTATCCCAACACCTTC	CASSQDQGAPYPNTF
NA	TRBJ1-2	TRBV29-1	TGCAGCGTTGGGGATGCGAGGGCCCCTTGGGGCTACACCTTC	CSVGDARAPWGYTF
TRBD1	TRBJ1-1	TRBV28	TGTGCCAGCAGACAGGGGGCGAGGACTGAAGCTTTCTTT	CASRQGARTEAFF
NA	TRBJ2-3	TRBV4-2	TGTGCCAGCAGCCATCCCACGCCTTCCCGGGAGAGGGCAGATACGCAGTATTTT	CASSHPTPSRERADTQYF
NA	TRBJ1-1	TRBV5-1	TGCGCCAGCAGCCCACTGGCGGGGGGCCCCACTGAAGCTTTCTTT	CASSPLAGGPTEAFF
TRBD2	TRBJ2-1	TRBV7-6	TGTGCCAGCAGTCCCTTTAACGGGGAGGGGGAGCAGTTCTTC	CASSPFNGEGEQFF
NA	TRBJ1-5	TRBV4-3	TGCGCCAGCAGCCAAGATTATCCAGGCCGAGATCAGCCCCAGCATTTT	CASSQDYPGRDQPQHF
TRBD1	TRBJ2-7	TRBV4-3	TGCGCCAGCAGCGCCGGGACAGGCTCCTACGAGCAGTACTTC	CASSAGTGSYEQYF
NA	TRBJ1-1	TRBV6-1	TGTGCCGGAAAACGGGTACAGGGAAACACTGAAGCTTTCTTT	CAGKRVQGNTEAFF
TRBD2	TRBJ2-2	TRBV11-2	TGTGCCACCCGAGAGGCCGTGACTAGCGGGGGATACACCGGGGAGCTGTTTTTT	CATREAVTSGGYTGELFF
TRBD1	TRBJ2-5	TRBV2	TGTGCCACTCAGAAGAGGACAGGGGGCGCGGGAGAGACCCAGTACTTC	CATQKRTGGAGETQYF
TRBD1	TRBJ1-1	TRBV10-3	TGTGCCATCAGCCACGGACAGGGGGCGGCTGAAGCTTTCTTT	CAISHGQGAAEAFF
NA	TRBJ1-6	TRBV14	TGTGCCAGCAGCCCCCTCTCCGGGGCACCCCTCCACTTT	CASSPLSGAPLHF
NA	TRBJ2-5	TRBV7-8	TGTGCCAGCAGCATCCTTGGGACTCGACGGGAGACCCAGTACTTC	CASSILGTRRETQYF
TRBD1	TRBJ1-1	TRBV6-6	TGTGCCAGCAGTGACAGGGCCGTGAACACTGAAGCTTTCTTT	CASSDRAVNTEAFF
NA	TRBJ2-1	TRBV4-3	TGCGCCAGCAGCCAAGATCTGGTGGCGGAGAAGCAGTTCTTC	CASSQDLVAEKQFF
NA	TRBJ1-1	TRBV2	TGTGCCAGCAGGAGTCTCCAGGGAACTACTGAAGCTTTCTTT	CASRSLQGTTEAFF
NA	TRBJ1-1	TRBV5-1	TGCGCCAGCAGCTTGGGAGCAGGGGTGAACACTGAAGCTTTCTTT	CASSLGAGVNTEAFF
TRBD1	TRBJ1-1	TRBV5-1	TGCGCCAGCAGCTTGCAGCGCGGGACAGGTAAACATGAAGCTTTCTTT	CASSLQRGTGKHEAFF
TRBD1	TRBJ2-1	TRBV27	TGTGCCAGCAGAAACCGGATGGGACAGGGTACAAATGAGCAGTTCTTC	CASRNRMGQGTNEQFF
TRBD1	TRBJ1-2	TRBV5-6	TGTGCCAGCACCCTTGGGCAGGGGGCCCACTATGGCTACACCTTC	CASTLGQGAHYGYTF
TRBD1	TRBJ2-5	TRBV5-6	TGTGCCAGCAGCGCGACAGGGGGTGCAGAGACCCAGTACTTC	CASSATGGAETQYF
NA	TRBJ2-1	TRBV10-1	TGCGCCAGCAGTGAAGCTAGTGGCTACAATGAGCAGTTCTTC	CASSEASGYNEQFF
NA	TRBJ1-1	TRBV15	TGTGCCACCAGCATCCCTCGGAACACTGAAGCTTTCTTT	CATSIPRNTEAFF
NA	TRBJ2-7	TRBV29-1	TGCAGCAGCCCTTCCCGGGGCGAGCAGTACTTC	CSSPSRGEQYF
NA	TRBJ1-6	TRBV4-3	TGCGCCAGCAGCCCTGACACAGGCACCTATTCACCCCTCCACTTT	CASSPDTGTYSPLHF
TRBD1	TRBJ2-5	TRBV2	TGTGCCAGCAGCCAGGGGGTCTACCAAGAGACCCAGTACTTC	CASSQGVYQETQYF
TRBD1	TRBJ2-7	TRBV2	TGTGCCATAGCAGGGGACAGCTACGAGCAGTACTTC	CAIAGDSYEQYF
TRBD2	TRBJ2-1	TRBV7-8	TGTGCCAGCAGCTCCGGGACTAGCGGGTACAATGAGCAGTTCTTC	CASSSGTSGYNEQFF
NA	TRBJ1-2	TRBV7-9	TGTGCCAGCAGCTTATATGGTACAGGAGCTGGCTACACCTTC	CASSLYGTGAGYTF